The 19 T cell receptor beta chains below were found in one sample sequenced in a study of monozygotic twins with cystic fibrosis. Produced via immunoSEQ multiplex PCR; TCRdb's table is partial and in-frame only. The data show about 17,000 clones, around 96% seen once. Specimen: blood. These receptors were taken from a girl aged 2 to 10 with cystic fibrosis.

The chain is built from TRBV18 and TRBJ2-5, with D perhaps TRBD1 or TRBD2 (5 bases each). The CDR3 sequence is 15 residues long. Germline CDR1 is KGHSH and CDR2 is LQKENI. The V end was cut by 3 bases, the J end by 7 bases, with 18 bases between. The CDR3 region has the DNA TGTGCCAGCTCACCCTTCCGGGACCAACTGTGGACCCAGTACTTC. Its translation is CASSPFRDQLWTQYF.

This chain links TRBV5-4 with TRBJ2-6, with 9 bases matching TRBD1. The germline gives CDR1 SGHNT, CDR2 YYREEE (reference sequence). The CDR3 has 18 residues. Unmatched junction bases numbered 10, after V lost 4 bases and J lost 2 bases. This CDR3 is CASSPAGQGITGANVLTF. As DNA, the CDR3 is TGTGCCAGCAGCCCGGCAGGACAGGGGATAACTGGGGCCAACGTCCTGACTTTC.

In this sample, this clone turned up a few times. The gene calls are TRBV7-6 and TRBJ2-5; 7 bases fit TRBD1. Germline loops: CDR1 SGHVS, CDR2 FNYEAQ. V trimming: 5 bases; J trimming: 4 bases; junction bases outside the gene matches: 16. The CDR3 runs to 17 residues. The CDR3 protein is CASSRTQTGLERETQYF. CDR3 nucleotides: TGTGCCAGCAGCCGAACCCAGACAGGGTTGGAAAGAGAGACCCAGTACTTC.

V usage is TRBV2 and J usage is TRBJ1-2; perhaps TRBD1 as D (5 bases). Deletions cut 5 bases from V and 2 bases from J, with 12 bases between. Germline CDR1 reads SNHLY; CDR2 reads FYNNEI. The CDR3 is made up of 14 amino acids. This chain's CDR3 is CASSRQGLNYGYTF. Written as DNA, the CDR3 is TGTGCCAGCAGTCGGCAGGGCCTCAACTATGGCTACACCTTC.

The chain couples TRBV10-3 to TRBJ2-1; no clear D. Trimming removed 6 bases from V and 9 bases from J, with 21 bases in between. The CDR3 is made up of 15 amino acids. CDR1 and CDR2 from the germline V gene are ENHRY and SYGVKD. Here the CDR3 reads CAISYNQGSVSEQFF. The DNA of the CDR3 is TGTGCCATCAGCTACAACCAAGGATCCGTCAGTGAGCAGTTCTTC.

The rearrangement uses TRBV4-3 and TRBJ1-5; D remains unclear. This CDR3 has 18 residues. Trimming removed 0 bases from V and 7 bases from J, with 22 bases in between. Germline V gene lookup returns CDR1 LGHNA and CDR2 YSLEER. The CDR3 loop reads CASSQDLRRGLSTQPQHF. In nucleotides, the CDR3 is TGCGCCAGCAGCCAAGACTTGCGGCGCGGGCTTTCTACCCAGCCCCAGCATTTT.

The rearrangement uses TRBV30 and TRBJ1-6; D might be TRBD1 (6 bases). In germline, CDR1 is GTSNPN, CDR2 SVGIG (reference sequence). Between the trimmed V and J ends, which lost 8 bases and 7 bases, there was a span of 15 bases. The CDR3 has 13 residues. The DNA of the CDR3 is TGTGCCCTTCGGGACACCAGGAATTCACCCCTCCACTTT. Amino acids: CALRDTRNSPLHF.

This chain links TRBV6-5 with TRBJ2-1, with TRBD1 matching 9 bases. CDR3 length: 15 residues. Trimming cost V 6 bases and J 5 bases; bases outside gene matches: 8. The germline V gene has CDR1 MNHEY and CDR2 SVGAGI. The CDR3: CASRDPGQGDNEQFF. DNA for the CDR3: TGTGCCAGCAGAGACCCGGGACAGGGAGACAATGAGCAGTTCTTC.

The V gene is TRBV16, the J gene TRBJ1-1, with a weak D call TRBD1 (5 bases). CDR3 length: 13 residues. The V end was cut by 5 bases, the J end by 2 bases, with 9 bases between. CDR1 and CDR2 (germline): KGHSY, FQNENV. The CDR3 here is CASSRDQNTEAFF. The CDR3 DNA reads TGTGCCAGCAGCAGGGACCAAAACACTGAAGCTTTCTTT.

The rearrangement uses TRBV5-4 and TRBJ2-7; D ambiguous. Germline assignment: CDR1 SGHNT and CDR2 YYREEE (reference sequence). Trimming took off 0 bases at V and 6 bases at J, with 16 bases between the two ends. The CDR3 length is 15 residues. The CDR3 DNA sequence: TGTGCCAGCAGCTTGGGACCCCCAAACTTCGGCGAGCAGTACTTC. This gives the protein CASSLGPPNFGEQYF.

The chain couples TRBV7-2 to TRBJ2-5, with D uncertain. This CDR3 contains 13 residues. Deletions cut 1 base from V and 5 bases from J, with 8 bases between. CDR1 and CDR2 from the germline V gene are SGHTA and FQGNSA. Here the CDR3 reads CASSLGLLETQYF. The CDR3 bases are TGTGCCAGCAGCTTAGGGCTCCTGGAGACCCAGTACTTC.

V is TRBV30 and J is TRBJ1-2; 10 bases align to TRBD1. There are 12 residues in the CDR3. Losses at the gene ends were 8 bases for V and 6 bases for J; bases not matched to a gene: 6. Looked up from germline, CDR1 is GTSNPN and CDR2 is SVGIG (reference sequence). CDR3 residues: CAGKGTGDGYTF. Here the CDR3 DNA reads TGTGCCGGGAAAGGGACAGGGGATGGCTACACCTTC.

V is TRBV15 and J is TRBJ2-3; 12 bases map to TRBD1. The V gene end was trimmed by 0 bases and the J gene end by 7 bases; junction bases not matched to a gene: 5. Germline V gene lookup returns CDR1 LNHNV and CDR2 YYDKDF (reference sequence). CDR3 size: 16 residues. DNA for the CDR3: TGTGCCACCAGCAGAGATTTCCGGGACAGGGGGCATACGCAGTATTTT. This gives the protein CATSRDFRDRGHTQYF.

This sequence joins TRBV2 and TRBJ2-7; 12 bases match TRBD1. CDR3 length: 14 amino acids. The V and J ends lost 8 bases and 5 bases, in that order; junction bases with no gene match: 7. Germline-derived CDR1 and CDR2 are SNHLY and FYNNEI. The CDR3 region has the DNA TGTGCCAGCGAGACCGGGACAGGGGGCGACGAGCAGTACTTC. Translating gives CASETGTGGDEQYF. The complete variable domain, with remaining parts taken from reference TRBV2 and TRBJ2-7, reads EPEVTQTPSHQVTQMGQEVILRCVPISNHLYFYWYRQILGQKVEFLVSFYNNEISEKSEIFDDQFSVERPDGSNFTLKIRSTKLEDSAMYFCASETGTGGDEQYFGPGTRLTVT.

The rearrangement links TRBV5-6 to TRBJ1-2; a weak D match, TRBD1 (5 bases). The CDR3 totals 13 residues. Germline CDR1 SGHDT, CDR2 YYEEEE. V gave up 2 bases and J gave up 3 bases, with 8 bases separating them. The CDR3 DNA reads TGTGCCAGCAGCTTATGGGACCACTATGGCTACACCTTC. Translation gives CASSLWDHYGYTF. The variable domain in full, completed from reference TRBV5-6 and TRBJ1-2, reads DAGVTQSPTHLIKTRGQQVTLRCSPKSGHDTVSWYQQALGQGPQFIFQYYEEEERQRGNFPDRFSGHQFPNYSSELNVNALLLGDSALYLCASSLWDHYGYTFGSGTRLTVV.

The chain has TRBV5-1 and TRBJ1-6; D gene unclear. The CDR3 is 14 amino acids. V lost 0 bases, J lost 10 bases, and 11 bases lay in between. Germline V CDR1 and CDR2: SGHRS, YFSETQ. The DNA of the CDR3 is TGCGCCAGCAGCTTGGGTAGGGTTAGGTCACCCCTCCACTTT. Protein sequence: CASSLGRVRSPLHF. The full variable domain, its missing parts supplied by reference TRBV5-1 and TRBJ1-6, is KAGVTQTPRYLIKTRGQQVTLSCSPISGHRSVSWYQQTPGQGLQFLFEYFSETQRNKGNFPGRFSGRQFSNSRSEMNVSTLELGDSALYLCASSLGRVRSPLHFGNGTRLTVT.

The chain recombines TRBV6-6 with TRBJ1-1; D not certain. The CDR3 has 14 amino acids. The V end was cut by 6 bases, the J end by 1 base, with 12 bases between. Germline V CDR1 and CDR2: MNHNY, SVGAGI (reference sequence). CDR3 region: CASSIQIKNTEAFF. Here the CDR3 DNA reads TGTGCCAGCAGCATACAGATAAAGAACACTGAAGCTTTCTTT.

The V and J genes are TRBV30 and TRBJ2-2, with D maybe TRBD2 (6 bases). Per germline, CDR1 GTSNPN and CDR2 SVGIG (reference sequence). CDR3 length equals 13 residues. V lost 4 bases and J 2 bases, leaving 8 bases between the germline ends. The CDR3 bases are TGTGCCTGGAAGACTAGTAACACCGGGGAGCTGTTTTTT. As protein: CAWKTSNTGELFF.

This chain joins TRBV7-9 and TRBJ2-2, with TRBD2 matching 12 bases. Germline-derived CDR1 and CDR2 are SEHNR and FQNEAQ (reference sequence). CDR3 length: 17 amino acids. V gave up 6 bases and J gave up 4 bases; unmatched junction bases: 9. Here the CDR3 reads CASRSTSGGPGTGELFF. DNA for the CDR3: TGTGCCAGCAGATCGACTAGCGGGGGACCGGGCACCGGGGAGCTGTTTTTT.